Below are 2 T cell receptor beta chains sequenced from a single sample in a study of cytomegalovirus exposure and HLA in healthy donors. Primers included in the PCR were 60 Vbeta and 13 Jbeta primers. Only in-frame clones appear in the TCRdb table, and some are missing; sequencing was by immunoSEQ multiplex PCR. The repertoire consists of over 90,000 clones, with 76% occurring once and the leading ten covering under 13%. Sequencing was performed on PBMCs. These receptors all stem from a woman aged 18-29 years in good health and CMV-seropositive.

This clone is judged medium-sized (0.01 to 0.1%). The DNA of the CDR3 is TGTGCCAGCAGCCAGGCCAGGGATGGCGAGCAGTACTTC. Amino acids: CASSQARDGEQYF. The chain combines TRBV14 with TRBJ2-7; perhaps TRBD1 as D (5 bases). The germline V gene encodes CDR1 SGHDN and CDR2 FVKESK. The CDR3 contains 13 residues. Trimming left V 3 bases short and J 6 bases short, with 12 bases between.

The chain recombines TRBV5-4 with TRBJ2-2; 10 bases are a match to TRBD2. CDR1 and CDR2 from the germline V gene are SGHNT and YYREEE (reference sequence). CDR3 length: 16 residues. Germline trimming cut 3 bases from V and 4 bases from J; bases unmatched to any gene: 6. The CDR3 spells CASSSGAGGITGELFF. As DNA, the CDR3 is TGTGCCAGCAGCTCGGGAGCGGGAGGGATCACCGGGGAGCTGTTTTTT.